This T cell receptor beta chain comes out of a study of OX40 agonist ivuxolimab in advanced cancers. Background for the entire study: Ivuxolimab was an agonistic, fully human IgG2 monoclonal antibody directed against OX40 (CD134), a costimulatory receptor. Intravenous ivuxolimab was administered to patients every 2 weeks at six dose levels: 0.01, 0.1, 0.3, 1.5, 3 and 10 mg/kg. Of the roughly 51 dose-escalation patients, hepatocellular carcinoma was present in about 20, melanoma in about 15, renal cell carcinoma in 9 and head and neck cancer in 9. The dose-escalation cohort was about 83% male with a mean age of about 54 years, ranging from 23 to 79. Prior anti-PD-1, anti-PD-L1 or anti-CTLA-4 therapy was permitted, and checkpoint inhibitors had been received by about two fifths of dose-escalation patients. Partial responses occurred in three dose-escalation patients: two with cutaneous melanoma and one with hepatocellular carcinoma. The purpose of peripheral TCRbeta sequencing was to test whether ivuxolimab changed TCR sequence diversity and led to clonal T-cell expansion. The monotherapy dose-escalation portion (N of about 50 patients) of the phase I ivuxolimab trial is reported in the paper. General study outcomes and caveats: Low levels of normalized T-cell clonal expansion were also seen in some nonresponding patients. Clonal expansion of both CD4+ and CD8+ blood T cells was observed from baseline to week 6 at doses 0.1 to 3.0 mg/kg. In partial responders in the 0.1-3.0 mg/kg groups, normalized peripheral clonal expansion was found to be among the lowest, especially among CD8+ T cells. After ivuxolimab, CD8+ T cells had more expanded clones than CD4+ T cells on average. Antigen specificity was not determined for the clonally expanded peripheral T cells.

Looking up the germline V gene yields CDR1 SNHLY and CDR2 FYNNEI. The CDR3 contains 13 residues, cysteine and phenylalanine counted. The DNA shown is the 39-base CDR3, in frame from base 1. The trim is 6 bases for V and 7 bases for J, with a gap of 13 bases between the germline ends. Notes on this clone: No cognate antigen has been identified for it. The record has no base qualities; no much larger clone is one base away.

Genomic DNA was isolated from the sorted cells so that the TCRbeta CDR3 region could be sequenced. TCRbeta CDR3 regions were sequenced using the immunoSEQ Assay. TCRdb's version of the immuneACCESS table is confined to in-frame rearrangements and falls short of the full clone set. An unresolved V gene accounts for under half of the shortfall where checked; the remainder is of unknown origin. The sample table records tens of thousands of clones; roughly nine tenths of these occur just once. Around 2% of the sample goes to the ten largest clones. The trial excluded patients who had a history of autoimmune disease or who were on systemic immunosuppression. In every dose cohort, peripheral blood was drawn for TCR sequencing at baseline, cycle 4 day 1, and cycle 7 day 1. Samples came from an open-label, multicenter, first-in-human phase I dose-escalation trial of ivuxolimab. The trial enrolled adults with locally advanced or metastatic head and neck squamous cell, hepatocellular, melanoma or renal cell carcinoma. Before TCR sequencing, CD4+ and CD8+ T cells were separately sorted from peripheral blood.

The sequence was collected from an adult with an advanced solid tumor such as melanoma, head and neck, liver or kidney cancer. Sequencing used CD4+ or CD8+ T cells sorted from blood, obtained in a trial of the OX40 agonist ivuxolimab. Here the chain combines TRBV2 and TRBJ2-1; a weak D assignment points to TRBD1 (6 bases agree). The DNA sequence is TGTGCCAGCAGCAAGGACAGTCTTAATGAGCAGTTCTTC. It translates to CASSKDSLNEQFF.